One and the same sample provided the 25 T cell receptor beta chains below, sequenced in a study of blood T cell repertoires in COVID-19. Profiling relied on immunoSEQ multiplex PCR, and the TCRdb table lists in-frame clones only, not all of them. The sample has fewer than 200,000 clones, 87% seen once; the top ten hold around 2.3%. Sample: peripheral blood. Receptors originate from a man aged 35 to 55 with active or convalescent COVID-19.

V gene TRBV19 combines with J gene TRBJ1-5, with D unresolved. CDR3 size: 13 residues. CDR1 LNHDA and CDR2 SQIVND come from the germline V gene (reference sequence). The germline V and J ends were trimmed by 8 bases and 5 bases, with 13 bases remaining between them. In DNA, the CDR3 is TGTGCCAGTGAGGACTCAGGTTATCAGCCCCAGCATTTT. Translated: CASEDSGYQPQHF.

The chain is built from TRBV4-2 and TRBJ2-1, with 12 nucleotides matching TRBD2. The V gene end was trimmed by 3 bases and the J gene end by 2 bases; junction bases not matched to a gene: 8. Germline V CDR1 and CDR2: LGHNA, YNFKEQ. The CDR3 length is 18 residues. The CDR3 coding sequence is TGTGCCAGCAGCCAGGAAAACCTAGCGGGGGGGCCCTACAATGAGCAGTTCTTC. It encodes CASSQENLAGGPYNEQFF.

This clone was observed a single time. V and J are TRBV5-4 and TRBJ2-2, with TRBD2 matching over 15 bases. In germline, CDR1 is SGHNT, CDR2 YYREEE (reference sequence). The CDR3 is made up of 19 amino acids. J gave up 4 bases and V 3 bases, and 10 bases lay outside the gene matches. For the CDR3, the DNA is TGTGCCAGCAGCTACCCGGGACTAGCGGGGGGTGAGGGCACCGGGGAGCTGTTTTTT. It encodes CASSYPGLAGGEGTGELFF.

The chain combines TRBV7-9 with TRBJ2-5; 14 bases fit TRBD2. The germline CDR1 and CDR2 sequences are SEHNR and FQNEAQ (reference sequence). The CDR3 spans 17 residues. J gave up 0 bases and V 5 bases, and 5 bases lay outside the gene matches. CDR3 coding DNA: TGTGCCAGCAGCGTAAGGACTAGCGGGGGGAACCAAGAGACCCAGTACTTC. It encodes CASSVRTSGGNQETQYF.

The chain carries TRBV5-4 and TRBJ1-2; 9 nucleotides agree with TRBD1. The CDR3 has 13 residues. Germline V gene lookup returns CDR1 SGHNT and CDR2 YYREEE (reference sequence). Trimming at V came to 5 bases and at J to 4 bases, leaving 3 bases not matched to a gene. The CDR3 DNA is TGTGCCAGCAGGAGGACAGGGGTCTATGGCTACACCTTC. This codes for CASRRTGVYGYTF.

Here the CDR3 DNA reads TGTGCCAGTAGTATTTTAGCTGGGGAGCAGTTCTTC. Its protein is CASSILAGEQFF. This rearrangement joins TRBV19 to TRBJ2-1; D not certain. In germline, CDR1 is LNHDA, CDR2 SQIVND (reference sequence). Trimming shortened V by 3 bases and J by 10 bases, and 10 bases separated the two germline ends. CDR3 size: 12 residues. Filled out from reference TRBV19 and TRBJ2-1, the complete variable domain reads DGGITQSPKYLFRKEGQNVTLSCEQNLNHDAMYWYRQDPGQGLRLIYYSQIVNDFQKGDIAEGYSVSREKKESFPLTVTSAQKNPTAFYLCASSILAGEQFFGPGTRLTVL.

This clone was picked up one time. V gene TRBV5-1 combines with J gene TRBJ2-3; D perhaps matches TRBD2 (5 bases). Per germline, CDR1 SGHRS and CDR2 YFSETQ. Deletions cut 0 bases from V and 7 bases from J, with 9 bases between. This CDR3 contains 13 residues. Here the CDR3 reads CASSLGGQNTQYF. Written as DNA, the CDR3 is TGCGCCAGCAGCTTGGGAGGGCAAAATACGCAGTATTTT.

The chain joins TRBV30 to TRBJ2-5; 11 bases map to TRBD1. The CDR3 length is 14 residues. Per the germline V gene, CDR1 is GTSNPN and CDR2 is SVGIG (reference sequence). Here the CDR3 DNA reads TGTGCGTGGGCCAGGGACAGGGGGTTCGAGACCCAGTACTTC. It specifies CAWARDRGFETQYF.

V gene TRBV21-1 combines with J gene TRBJ2-7; the D call in the table, TRBD1, was not verified against the DNA. TRBV21-1 is a known pseudogene. The CDR3 covers 15 residues. The CDR3 nucleotides are TGTGCCAGCAGCGACGACAGGGCAGAACTCTACGAGCAGTACTTC. This translates into CASSDDRAELYEQYF.

The chain recombines TRBV11-2 with TRBJ2-7, with 8 bases that match TRBD2. Trimming took 5 bases from V and 0 from J; bases not matched to a gene: 6. From germline, CDR1 is SGHAT and CDR2 FQNNGV. The CDR3 covers 15 residues. The CDR3 region has the DNA TGTGCCAGCAGCCCCCTCCGGGGGGGCTCCTACGAGCAGTACTTC. As protein: CASSPLRGGSYEQYF.

V gene TRBV6-6 combines with J gene TRBJ1-5; 8 nucleotides line up with TRBD1. With V trimmed by 5 bases and J by 7 bases, 4 bases remained unmatched. CDR3 length equals 13 residues. Germline-derived CDR1 and CDR2 are MNHNY and SVGAGI (reference sequence). CDR3 residues: CASSQTGAQPQHF. In nucleotides, the CDR3 is TGTGCCAGCAGTCAGACAGGGGCCCAGCCCCAGCATTTT.

The chain recombines TRBV5-4 with TRBJ2-7; 8 bases are shared with TRBD1. V was clipped by 4 bases and J by 3 bases; unmatched bases: 12. CDR1 is SGHNT, CDR2 YYREEE, per germline (reference sequence). The length of the CDR3 is 16 residues. Written as DNA, the CDR3 is TGTGCCAGCAGCAGACTTCCGGGACAGGACCGCTACGAGCAGTACTTC. Translating gives CASSRLPGQDRYEQYF.

The rearrangement joins TRBV7-6 to TRBJ2-7; D possibly corresponds to TRBD1 (5 bases). The CDR3 consists of 18 residues. Germline values: CDR1 SGHVS, CDR2 FNYEAQ. V gave up 0 bases and J gave up 0 bases, with 18 bases separating them. The CDR3 loop reads CASSLASSSGSSSYEQYF. CDR3 sequence (DNA): TGTGCCAGCAGCTTAGCGTCAAGCTCAGGGTCAAGCTCCTACGAGCAGTACTTC.

The chain uses TRBV7-3 and TRBJ2-7; D is possibly TRBD1 (6 bases). The germline V gene encodes CDR1 SGHTA and CDR2 FQGTGA. The CDR3 contains 14 residues. V lost 5 bases and J lost 3, with 14 bases in between. CDR3: CASSPQGGGYEQYF. The DNA for the CDR3 is TGTGCCAGCAGCCCACAGGGTGGGGGCTACGAGCAGTACTTC. The variable domain in full, completed from reference TRBV7-3 and TRBJ2-7, reads GAGVSQTPSNKVTEKGKYVELRCDPISGHTALYWYRQSLGQGPEFLIYFQGTGAADDSGLPNDRFFAVRPEGSVSTLKIQRTERGDSAVYLCASSPQGGGYEQYFGPGTRLTVT.

J is TRBJ2-7 and V is TRBV28; 7 nucleotides line up with TRBD1. J gave up 1 base and V 7 bases, and 4 bases lay outside the gene matches. This CDR3 has 13 residues. The V gene's germline CDR1 is MDHEN and CDR2 SYDVKM. CDR3 DNA sequence: TGTGCCAGCAAGGACAGGTTTTCCTACGAGCAGTACTTC. Translating gives CASKDRFSYEQYF.

The V and J genes are TRBV5-1 and TRBJ1-1; possibly TRBD1 for D (6 bases). V lost 5 bases and J 3 bases, leaving 14 bases between the germline ends. Germline loops: CDR1 SGHRS, CDR2 YFSETQ. The CDR3 is made up of 14 amino acids. CDR3 region: CASRGGGKDTEAFF. The DNA for the CDR3 is TGCGCCAGCAGGGGAGGGGGTAAAGACACTGAAGCTTTCTTT.

The chain is built from TRBV16 and TRBJ2-1; perhaps TRBD2 as D (7 bases). This CDR3 is 14 amino acids long. The V gene lost 3 bases and the J gene lost 9 bases, with 15 bases spanning the gap. CDR1 and CDR2 (germline): KGHSY, FQNENV. As DNA, the CDR3 is TGTGCCAGCAGCCATTCAAAACGGGGGGCTGAGCAGTTCTTC. This gives the protein CASSHSKRGAEQFF.

The chain employs TRBV28 and TRBJ2-7; D unclear. Trimming stripped 0 bases from V and 1 base from J, with 13 bases between. There are 16 residues in the CDR3. Germline loops: CDR1 MDHEN, CDR2 SYDVKM. CDR3 loop: CASSLWSDGSSYEQYF. Here the CDR3 DNA reads TGTGCCAGCAGTTTATGGAGCGACGGCTCTTCCTACGAGCAGTACTTC.

The chain links TRBV5-1 to TRBJ2-7, with 11 positions matching TRBD2. The CDR3 loop spans 15 amino acids. The trim removed 2 bases at V and 2 bases at J, leaving 3 bases unmatched. Germline CDR1 is SGHRS and CDR2 is YFSETQ. CDR3 coding DNA: TGCGCCAGCAGCTTAGGGACTAGCGGAACCTACGAGCAGTACTTC. Translation: CASSLGTSGTYEQYF.

The chain is built from TRBV4-2 and TRBJ1-2, with D uncertain. Between the trimmed V and J ends, which lost 0 bases and 6 bases, there was a span of 17 bases. This CDR3 is built from 16 residues. Germline V gene sequence: CDR1 LGHNA, CDR2 YNFKEQ. The CDR3 DNA follows: TGTGCCAGCAGCCAAGATAAGACACGGTTACCGGATGGCTACACCTTC. Amino acids: CASSQDKTRLPDGYTF.

CDR3 sequence: CASSPSGGTYEQYF. CDR3 DNA: TGTGCCAGCAGCCCTAGCGGGGGTACCTACGAGCAGTACTTC. The chain has TRBV7-2 and TRBJ2-7; 10 nucleotides line up with TRBD2. Trimming removed 5 bases from V and 2 bases from J; junction bases left unmatched: 3. CDR3 length: 14 residues. Germline CDR1 is SGHTA and CDR2 is FQGNSA.

The DNA of the CDR3 is TGTGCCAGCAGCTTGGTTGGGGCCAGGGGCACAGATACGCAGTATTTT. It translates to CASSLVGARGTDTQYF. The gene calls are TRBV7-2 and TRBJ2-3; D possibly corresponds to TRBD1 (5 bases). From germline, CDR1 is SGHTA and CDR2 FQGNSA. Trimming stripped 3 bases from V and 1 base from J, with 14 bases between. This CDR3 is built from 16 residues.

The chain carries TRBV2 and TRBJ2-1, with 7 positions matching TRBD1. The trim removed 6 bases at V and 10 bases at J, leaving 24 bases unmatched. Per germline, CDR1 SNHLY and CDR2 FYNNEI. This CDR3 region has 18 residues. This CDR3 is CASSANKRTGRGLGEQFF. The DNA for the CDR3 is TGTGCCAGCAGCGCAAATAAAAGGACAGGTCGGGGTTTGGGAGAGCAGTTCTTC. The complete variable domain, with remaining parts taken from reference TRBV2 and TRBJ2-1, reads EPEVTQTPSHQVTQMGQEVILRCVPISNHLYFYWYRQILGQKVEFLVSFYNNEISEKSEIFDDQFSVERPDGSNFTLKIRSTKLEDSAMYFCASSANKRTGRGLGEQFFGPGTRLTVL.

The V and J genes are TRBV5-6 and TRBJ1-5; no reliable D call. The CDR3 sequence is 12 residues long. Looked up from germline, CDR1 is SGHDT and CDR2 is YYEEEE. V dropped 3 bases and J dropped 13 bases, with 14 bases sitting between them. The CDR3 sequence: CASSSINGVQHF. The CDR3 DNA is TGTGCCAGCAGCTCCATCAACGGGGTACAGCATTTT.

The rearrangement uses TRBV4-1 and TRBJ1-2, with D hard to call. The CDR3 consists of 15 residues. Trimming pared 4 bases from V and 3 bases from J, leaving 15 bases between. Germline CDR1 and CDR2: MGHRA and YSYEKL. The CDR3 DNA sequence: TGCGCCAGCAGCCGACAACAGAGCTCCTACTATGGCTACACCTTC. Translated, it gives CASSRQQSSYYGYTF.